Sequencing of this T cell receptor beta chain was carried out in a study of blood T cell repertoires in COVID-19. Study at large: The United States, Italy and Spain supplied acute and convalescent COVID-19 samples. Sample material is recorded as cDNA or gDNA derived from T cells, B-cell-depleted T cells, or PBMCs.

Per the authors' pipeline: Reference gene primer amplification gave estimated nucleated cell counts. TCRdb's table, derived via immunoSEQ multiplex PCR, lists solely in-frame clones and lacks some. V, J and clone size were drawn from that table, and D and trimming were deduced from the DNA. The sample carries about 44,000 clones, roughly nine tenths recorded once. In its sample, this clone was seen once. The CDR3 loop spans 18 amino acids. Germline assignment: CDR1 SGHAT and CDR2 FQNNGV. The V end was cut by 3 bases, the J end by 2 bases, with 21 bases between. The sample was peripheral blood. The V gene is TRBV11-2, the J gene TRBJ2-3; possibly TRBD2 for D (5 bases). The origin of this receptor is a man aged 70-80 years with active COVID-19. CDR3 loop: CASSFSRISAGYTDTQYF. In DNA form, the CDR3 reads TGTGCCAGCAGCTTCAGTCGTATTTCTGCGGGCTACACAGATACGCAGTATTTT.